These 27 T cell receptor beta chains share one sample of origin, sequenced in a study of OX40 agonist ivuxolimab in advanced cancers. The repertoire was sequenced with immunoSEQ multiplex PCR; TCRdb's copy has only in-frame clones and lacks some. The repertoire includes about 30,000 clones, approximately 83% of them detected once, and more than 25% sits in the top ten. This material consisted of CD4+ or CD8+ T cells sorted from blood, taken in a trial of the OX40 agonist ivuxolimab. The receptors shown here come from an adult with an advanced solid tumor such as melanoma, head and neck, liver or kidney cancer.

The genes are TRBV5-4 and TRBJ2-7, with 8 bases matching TRBD1. CDR1 is SGHNT and CDR2 is YYREEE in the germline V gene (reference sequence). The J segment lost 2 bases and the V segment lost 4 bases, leaving 5 bases of the junction unmatched. This CDR3 contains 14 residues. The CDR3 coding sequence is TGTGCCAGCAGCGTGGACAGGGCGACCTACGAGCAGTACTTC. Its protein product is CASSVDRATYEQYF.

V and J are TRBV6-5 and TRBJ1-1; D ambiguous. The length of the CDR3 is 14 residues. Germline CDR1 reads MNHEY; CDR2 reads SVGAGI. Trimming removed 0 bases at V and 6 bases at J, with 11 bases between. CDR3 coding DNA: TGTGCCAGCAGTTACTCGTGGGGTAGCGCTGAAGCTTTCTTT. It specifies CASSYSWGSAEAFF.

Only one count was recorded for this clone. The genes are TRBV6-5 and TRBJ2-5; TRBD2 agrees at 7 bases. Per the germline V gene, CDR1 is MNHEY and CDR2 is SVGAGI. This CDR3 contains 14 residues. Unmatched junction bases numbered 5, after V lost 2 bases and J lost 5 bases. The CDR3 region has the DNA TGTGCCAGCAGTTACACCCCGCGGGGGGAGACCCAGTACTTC. Protein product: CASSYTPRGETQYF.

The CDR3 loop is CASSSTRSYEQYF. The CDR3 coding sequence is TGTGCCAGCTCCTCTACTCGATCCTACGAGCAGTACTTC. The chain combines TRBV6-1 with TRBJ2-7; D unresolved. Germline loops: CDR1 MNHNS, CDR2 SASEGT. This CDR3 is built from 13 residues. V was trimmed by 8 bases and J by 1 base, leaving 12 bases between them.

This clone was seen many times. The gene calls are TRBV29-1 and TRBJ2-7, with 10 positions matching TRBD1. After removal of 5 bases from V and 2 bases from J, the junction contained 9 bases not matched to a gene. Germline V gene sequence: CDR1 SQVTM, CDR2 ANQGSEA. This CDR3 spans 15 amino acids. The CDR3 spells CSVRGTGANPYEQYF. Written as DNA, the CDR3 is TGCAGCGTTCGTGGGACAGGGGCGAACCCCTACGAGCAGTACTTC.

This clone occurred many times. The chain uses TRBV11-3 and TRBJ2-1, with D maybe TRBD2 (6 bases). The CDR3 consists of 14 residues. Germline values: CDR1 SGHNT, CDR2 YENEEA. Trimming took off 3 bases at V and 7 bases at J, with 13 bases between the two ends. The DNA of the CDR3 is TGTGCCAGCAGCTTCATCGGGACTGCTAATGAGCAGTTCTTC. Translation gives CASSFIGTANEQFF.

The chain joins TRBV10-2 to TRBJ1-4, with D perhaps TRBD1 (5 bases). The V and J ends lost 4 bases and 7 bases respectively, with 10 bases between them. Germline V lookup: CDR1 WSHSY, CDR2 SAAADI. This CDR3 has 13 amino acids. This CDR3 reads CASSGGRGEKLFF. The DNA of the CDR3 is TGCGCCAGCAGTGGGGGACGGGGTGAAAAACTGTTTTTT.

The rearrangement links TRBV6-1 to TRBJ2-5; D is perhaps TRBD1 (5 bases). The V gene lost 1 base and the J gene lost 5 bases, with 20 bases spanning the gap. The germline V gene has CDR1 MNHNS and CDR2 SASEGT. This CDR3 is 17 amino acids long. The CDR3 protein is CASSEEGRRRERETQYF. CDR3 nucleotides: TGTGCCAGCAGTGAAGAAGGTAGACGCAGGGAAAGGGAGACCCAGTACTTC.

The chain carries TRBV5-4 and TRBJ1-5; 8 bases map to TRBD1. Germline V gives CDR1 SGHNT, CDR2 YYREEE (reference sequence). The CDR3 is 13 amino acids. The V gene end was trimmed by 4 bases and the J gene end by 6 bases; junction bases not matched to a gene: 3. CDR3 bases: TGTGCCAGCAGCCTACAGGGGGGTCAGCCCCAGCATTTT. Translation: CASSLQGGQPQHF.

The chain has TRBV5-5 and TRBJ2-2; tentative D call: TRBD2 (5 bases). This CDR3 is built from 15 residues. Per germline, CDR1 SGHKS and CDR2 YYEKEE (reference sequence). Trimming shortened V by 4 bases and J by 5 bases, and 15 bases separated the two germline ends. The CDR3: CASSPEGGRTGELFF. The CDR3 DNA sequence: TGTGCCAGCAGCCCCGAGGGTGGGCGAACCGGGGAGCTGTTTTTT.

The gene calls are TRBV27 and TRBJ2-2; 11 bases match TRBD2. The trim removed 5 bases at V and 0 bases at J, leaving 14 bases unmatched. This CDR3 is built from 20 residues. CDR1 MNHEY and CDR2 SMNVEV come from the germline V gene (reference sequence). Here the CDR3 reads CASSIKPGLAAPSNTGELFF. Written as DNA, the CDR3 is TGTGCCAGCAGTATCAAACCGGGACTAGCGGCACCTTCGAACACCGGGGAGCTGTTTTTT.

The chain employs TRBV11-3 and TRBJ1-1, with D possibly TRBD1 on 5 matching bases. The CDR3 consists of 13 residues. Germline V lookup: CDR1 SGHNT, CDR2 YENEEA. V was trimmed by 3 bases and J by 4 bases, leaving 9 bases between them. The CDR3 loop is CASSLSGGTEAFF. DNA of the CDR3: TGTGCCAGCAGCTTGTCGGGGGGCACTGAAGCTTTCTTT. The full variable domain, in which reference TRBV11-3 and TRBJ1-1 provide the parts outside the CDR3, is EAGVVQSPRYKIIEKKQPVAFWCNPISGHNTLYWYLQNLGQGPELLIRYENEEAVDDSQLPKDRFSAERLKGVDSTLKIQPAELGDSAVYLCASSLSGGTEAFFGQGTRLTVV.

The chain has TRBV7-2 and TRBJ2-5; TRBD1 is a possible D gene (6 bases). Trimming cost V 5 bases and J 2 bases, with 15 bases left between them. Germline CDR1 is SGHTA and CDR2 is FQGNSA. This CDR3 is built from 15 residues. CDR3 coding DNA: TGTGCCAGCAGCCCCGTGACACAGGGTCAAGAGACCCAGTACTTC. Amino acid sequence: CASSPVTQGQETQYF. The entire variable domain, with the rest obtained from reference TRBV7-2 and TRBJ2-5, is as follows: GAGVSQSPSNKVTEKGKDVELRCDPISGHTALYWYRQSLGQGLEFLIYFQGNSAPDKSGLPSDRFSAERTGGSVSTLTIQRTQQEDSAVYLCASSPVTQGQETQYFGPGTRLLVL.

The genes are TRBV7-9 and TRBJ1-1; tentative D call: TRBD1 (5 bases). The CDR3 sequence is 17 residues long. CDR1 and CDR2 from the germline V gene are SEHNR and FQNEAQ (reference sequence). The V end was cut by 2 bases, the J end by 0 bases, with 16 bases between. CDR3 in DNA: TGTGCCAGCAGCTTACCCAGGGTGGAGGGTATGAACACTGAAGCTTTCTTT. Protein product: CASSLPRVEGMNTEAFF.

J is TRBJ1-2 and V is TRBV6-5; D gene ambiguous. Trimming shortened V by 2 bases and J by 6 bases, and 10 bases separated the two germline ends. The CDR3 is 13 amino acids. Per the germline V gene, CDR1 is MNHEY and CDR2 is SVGAGI. The CDR3 DNA is TGTGCCAGCAGTTACGGGCTATCGGATGGCTACACCTTC. It encodes CASSYGLSDGYTF.

This clone turned up a few times. The chain uses TRBV9 and TRBJ1-1; a possible D gene is TRBD1 (5 bases). This CDR3 has 15 amino acids. The germline V and J ends were trimmed by 4 bases and 6 bases, with 19 bases remaining between them. The germline V gene encodes CDR1 SGDLS and CDR2 YYNGEE. The CDR3 nucleotides are TGTGCCAGCAGCCCCCTCCCCGGGGGGAATCCTGAAGCTTTCTTT. It encodes CASSPLPGGNPEAFF.

V and J are TRBV7-2 and TRBJ2-7, with 8 bases matching TRBD1. V was clipped by 5 bases and J by 3 bases; unmatched bases: 6. The CDR3 loop spans 14 amino acids. Germline V lookup: CDR1 SGHTA, CDR2 FQGNSA. CDR3 sequence: CASSLGQGNYEQYF. In DNA, the CDR3 is TGTGCCAGCAGCCTCGGACAGGGAAACTACGAGCAGTACTTC.

The chain has TRBV2 and TRBJ2-3; weak D call: TRBD1 (6 bases). The CDR3 sequence is 14 residues long. Germline lookup yields CDR1 SNHLY and CDR2 FYNNEI. V lost 4 bases to trimming and J lost 0 bases, with 8 bases between them. CDR3: CASSVTGSTDTQYF. CDR3 in DNA: TGTGCCAGCAGTGTAACAGGGAGCACAGATACGCAGTATTTT.

This clone turned up a few times. The rearrangement links TRBV30 to TRBJ1-1, with D hard to call. CDR1 GTSNPN and CDR2 SVGIG come from the germline V gene (reference sequence). V was pared by 8 bases and J by 1 base, with 20 bases between. The length of the CDR3 is 15 residues. Here the CDR3 DNA reads TGTGCCCACAGCGATCCCCCAAAGGGGAACACTGAAGCTTTCTTT. Residues: CAHSDPPKGNTEAFF.

Relative to its sample, this clone is medium-sized. The chain uses TRBV6-6 and TRBJ2-3, with TRBD2 matching 8 bases. CDR1 is MNHNY and CDR2 is SVGAGI in the germline V gene (reference sequence). The CDR3 is 11 amino acids. V shed 8 bases and J 9 bases; nucleotides not matched to a gene: 4. CDR3 residues: CASLSGDTQYF. The CDR3, as DNA: TGTGCCAGCCTTAGCGGGGACACGCAGTATTTT.

The J gene is TRBJ2-4, the V gene TRBV27, with D possibly TRBD2 on 5 matching bases. The V end lost 2 bases, the J end lost 7 bases, and 9 bases lay between the germline ends. This CDR3 is 13 amino acids long. Germline V gene data show CDR1 as MNHEY and CDR2 as SMNVEV (reference sequence). DNA for the CDR3: TGTGCCAGCAGTTTAAGCCGGAGGAACATTCAGTACTTC. This encodes CASSLSRRNIQYF.

The chain carries TRBV21-1 and TRBJ2-4; the table calls TRBD2, which could not be checked here. TRBV21-1 is an annotated pseudogene. This CDR3 comprises 19 residues. The CDR3 bases are TGTGCCAGCAGCAAAGCAAGGGGCAGGGAGGCGATGGCCAAAAACATTCAGTACTTC. Translating it yields CASSKARGREAMAKNIQYF.

The chain couples TRBV27 to TRBJ1-4; no clear D. Between the trimmed V and J ends, which lost 3 bases and 8 bases, there was a span of 4 bases. Germline values: CDR1 MNHEY, CDR2 SMNVEV (reference sequence). This CDR3 region has 11 residues. This CDR3 is CASSLGEKLFF. In DNA, the CDR3 is TGTGCCAGCAGTTTGGGCGAAAAACTGTTTTTT. Using reference TRBV27 and TRBJ1-4 for the parts outside the CDR3, the full variable domain is EAQVTQNPRYLITVTGKKLTVTCSQNMNHEYMSWYRQDPGLGLRQIYYSMNVEVTDKGDVPEGYKVSRKEKRNFPLILESPSPNQTSLYFCASSLGEKLFFGSGTQLSVL.

The chain carries TRBV29-1 and TRBJ2-1; possible D gene TRBD2, 5 bases. Trimming left V 5 bases short and J 3 bases short, with 11 bases between. This CDR3 has 13 amino acids. Germline CDR1 reads SQVTM; CDR2 reads ANQGSEA. The CDR3 DNA is TGCAGCGTTTCGGCGGGCCGCTACAATGAGCAGTTCTTC. It yields the protein CSVSAGRYNEQFF.

J is TRBJ1-1 and V is TRBV27; D not resolved. Per the germline V gene, CDR1 is MNHEY and CDR2 is SMNVEV (reference sequence). The V end was cut by 8 bases, the J end by 5 bases, with 9 bases between. The CDR3 extends over 11 amino acids. This CDR3 reads CASVLGTEAFF. The CDR3 region has the DNA TGTGCCAGCGTTCTGGGGACTGAAGCTTTCTTT.

This clone has only one observation. The chain carries TRBV4-1 and TRBJ1-5; 7 bases agree with TRBD1. Germline V gene sequence: CDR1 MGHRA, CDR2 YSYEKL. Trimming at V came to 0 bases and at J to 6 bases, leaving 8 bases not matched to a gene. This CDR3 is 16 amino acids long. The CDR3: CASSQDAVTGVQPQHF. The CDR3 DNA reads as TGCGCCAGCAGCCAAGATGCCGTAACAGGGGTTCAGCCCCAGCATTTT.

The V and J genes are TRBV19 and TRBJ2-7; D is uncertain. V shed 3 bases and J shed 4 bases, with 13 bases lying between them. The CDR3 is 14 amino acids. Germline V gene lookup returns CDR1 LNHDA and CDR2 SQIVND (reference sequence). The CDR3 sequence: CASSIMASTYEQYF. The DNA for the CDR3 is TGTGCCAGTAGTATCATGGCCAGCACGTACGAGCAGTACTTC. Variable domain in full (rest from reference TRBV19 and TRBJ2-7): DGGITQSPKYLFRKEGQNVTLSCEQNLNHDAMYWYRQDPGQGLRLIYYSQIVNDFQKGDIAEGYSVSREKKESFPLTVTSAQKNPTAFYLCASSIMASTYEQYFGPGTRLTVT.